One sample yielded the 16 T cell receptor beta chains listed below, sequenced in a study of blood T cell repertoires in COVID-19. TCRdb's table, derived via immunoSEQ multiplex PCR, lists solely in-frame clones and lacks some. The sample records approximately 240,000 clones, around four fifths being singletons. Input material: peripheral blood. The receptors were gathered from a woman between 40 and 55 years old with active or convalescent COVID-19.

The chain's CDR3 is CASSLRNTEAFF. The CDR3 nucleotides read TGTGCCAGCAGCTTACGGAACACTGAAGCTTTCTTT. This sequence joins TRBV13 and TRBJ1-1; D is unresolved. CDR1 is PRHDT, CDR2 FYEKMQ, per germline (reference sequence). The CDR3 has 12 residues. With 2 bases removed from V and 1 base from J, the gap between germline ends came to 2 bases.

This clone has only one observation. This chain connects TRBV29-1 to TRBJ1-4; possible D gene TRBD1, 6 bases. V lost 3 bases and J lost 13, with 12 bases in between. Germline lookup yields CDR1 SQVTM and CDR2 ANQGSEA. The length of the CDR3 is 11 residues. The CDR3, as DNA: TGCAGCGTTGAGACAGGCTCGGTACTGTTTTTT. Residues: CSVETGSVLFF.

The table lists this clone with a few counts. Other DNA variants within this sample encode the same CDR3. The V gene is TRBV10-1, the J gene TRBJ2-3; 7 nucleotides line up with TRBD1. The junction had 0 bases not matched to a gene; V was cut back by 2 bases and J by 4 bases. The CDR3 is made up of 13 amino acids. Germline-derived CDR1 and CDR2 are WNHNN and SYGVQD (reference sequence). The CDR3 loop is CASSEQGADTQYF. In nucleotides, the CDR3 is TGCGCCAGCAGTGAGCAGGGGGCAGATACGCAGTATTTT.

This clone was recorded only once. The chain carries TRBV3-1 (or the pseudogene TRBV3-2) and TRBJ1-3; D not certain. The CDR3 totals 16 residues. V lost 1 base, J lost 0 bases, and 10 bases lay in between. CDR1 and CDR2 from the germline V gene are LGHDT and YNNKEL (reference sequence). This CDR3 is CASSQVEGYSGNTIYF. The DNA for the CDR3 is TGTGCCAGCAGCCAAGTTGAGGGTTACTCTGGAAACACCATATATTTT.

The V and J genes are TRBV19 and TRBJ1-2; 11 bases map to TRBD1. The trim removed 7 bases at V and 0 bases at J, leaving 7 bases unmatched. The CDR3 spans 16 residues. CDR1 is LNHDA and CDR2 is SQIVND in the germline V gene (reference sequence). In DNA, the CDR3 is TGTGCCAGTACCAGGACAGGGGGCCCTTCTAACTATGGCTACACCTTC. Its translation is CASTRTGGPSNYGYTF.

This clone appeared a few times. The rearrangement links TRBV6-6 to TRBJ1-1, with D uncertain. Trimming stripped 3 bases from V and 4 bases from J, with 9 bases between. This CDR3 spans 13 amino acids. Germline V gene lookup returns CDR1 MNHNY and CDR2 SVGAGI (reference sequence). In DNA form, the CDR3 reads TGTGCCAGCAGTTATAAGGAGGGCACTGAAGCTTTCTTT. This gives the protein CASSYKEGTEAFF.

This clone has only a few counts. This specimen includes other DNA sequences encoding the same CDR3. This chain links TRBV10-3 with TRBJ1-2; maybe TRBD1 (5 bases). This CDR3 is built from 13 residues. Trimming took 8 bases from V and 6 from J, leaving 16 bases between them. Germline V gene lookup returns CDR1 ENHRY and CDR2 SYGVKD. CDR3 sequence (DNA): TGTGCCATCGGAGCAGGGCCGGGAGATGGCTACACCTTC. It codes for CAIGAGPGDGYTF.

The chain combines TRBV5-1 with TRBJ1-1, with D hard to call. Germline V lookup: CDR1 SGHRS, CDR2 YFSETQ. Deletions cut 2 bases from V and 3 bases from J, with 8 bases between. The CDR3 runs 13 residues. The CDR3 sequence is CASSFVQDTEAFF. As DNA, the CDR3 is TGCGCCAGCAGCTTCGTTCAGGACACTGAAGCTTTCTTT.

The CDR3, as DNA: TGTGCCATCAGTGTGGGGGGGATCGAGGCCAACGTCCTGACTTTC. Encoded protein: CAISVGGIEANVLTF. The chain carries TRBV10-3 and TRBJ2-6; 7 bases agree with TRBD2. The germline V gene has CDR1 ENHRY and CDR2 SYGVKD. This CDR3 contains 15 residues. Germline trimming cut 4 bases from V and 6 bases from J; bases unmatched to any gene: 6.

V usage is TRBV6-6 and J usage is TRBJ1-4, with D possibly TRBD1 on 5 matching bases. From germline, CDR1 is MNHNY and CDR2 SVGAGI (reference sequence). CDR3 length: 16 amino acids. The V end lost 5 bases, the J end lost 3 bases, and 16 bases lay between the germline ends. CDR3 sequence: CASSQGQGNANEKLFF. For the CDR3, the DNA is TGTGCCAGCAGTCAAGGGCAGGGTAACGCTAATGAAAAACTGTTTTTT.

The V call is TRBV9, the J call TRBJ1-6, with D perhaps TRBD1 (6 bases). V was trimmed by 4 bases and J by 8 bases, leaving 13 bases between them. The CDR3 totals 14 residues. CDR1 and CDR2 (germline): SGDLS, YYNGEE. The CDR3 DNA follows: TGTGCCAGCAGCCCACAGGGAAGGGATTCACCCCTCCACTTT. This gives the protein CASSPQGRDSPLHF.

This chain uses TRBV30 with TRBJ2-3, with 7 bases identical to TRBD1. Germline CDR1 GTSNPN, CDR2 SVGIG (reference sequence). Germline trimming cut 1 base from V and 0 bases from J; bases unmatched to any gene: 4. The CDR3 extends over 15 amino acids. CDR3 sequence reads: CAWSGAGGSTDTQYF. CDR3 sequence (DNA): TGTGCCTGGAGTGGCGCAGGGGGAAGCACAGATACGCAGTATTTT.

V and J are TRBV15 and TRBJ1-2; unclear D gene. There are 13 residues in the CDR3. CDR1 is LNHNV, CDR2 YYDKDF, per germline (reference sequence). V lost 4 bases and J lost 0, with 6 bases in between. The CDR3 sequence: CATSTAANYGYTF. Here the CDR3 DNA reads TGTGCCACCAGCACCGCAGCTAACTATGGCTACACCTTC.

V usage is TRBV7-3 and J usage is TRBJ1-1, with TRBD1 as a possible D gene (5 bases). The V gene's germline CDR1 is SGHTA and CDR2 FQGTGA. Trimming pared 2 bases from V and 1 base from J, leaving 8 bases between. CDR3 size: 14 residues. The CDR3 loop reads CASSLQGWNTEAFF. The CDR3 coding sequence is TGTGCCAGCAGCTTACAGGGTTGGAACACTGAAGCTTTCTTT. The whole variable domain, filled in from reference TRBV7-3 and TRBJ1-1, reads GAGVSQTPSNKVTEKGKYVELRCDPISGHTALYWYRQSLGQGPEFLIYFQGTGAADDSGLPNDRFFAVRPEGSVSTLKIQRTERGDSAVYLCASSLQGWNTEAFFGQGTRLTVV.

The gene calls are TRBV6-6 and TRBJ1-1, with 10 bases identical to TRBD1. The germline V gene has CDR1 MNHNY and CDR2 SVGAGI (reference sequence). The CDR3 consists of 13 residues. Germline trimming cut 7 bases from V and 6 bases from J; bases unmatched to any gene: 5. CDR3 sequence reads: CASKGQGPPEAFF. For the CDR3, the DNA is TGTGCCAGCAAGGGACAGGGGCCCCCTGAAGCTTTCTTT.

V gene TRBV6-2 or TRBV6-3 combines with J gene TRBJ2-7; TRBD2 agrees at 8 bases. This CDR3 region has 17 residues. J lost 3 bases, V lost 6 bases, and 16 bases had no gene match. From germline, CDR1 is MNHEY and CDR2 SVGEGT. CDR3 coding DNA: TGTGCCAGCAGCGTCCTCGGTTCGTCGGGGGGGAACTACGAGCAGTACTTC. This gives the protein CASSVLGSSGGNYEQYF.